One and the same sample provided the 5 T cell receptor beta chains below, sequenced in a study of blood T cell repertoires in COVID-19. This table comes from immunoSEQ multiplex PCR, and its TCRdb copy is limited to in-frame clones, with some not included. The sample shows about 190,000 clones, roughly 84% of them seen only once. Material: PBMCs or T cells enriched from blood (not recorded which). The receptors come from a woman aged 30 to 39 who had been exposed to COVID-19.

This clone was counted between two and nine times. J is TRBJ1-3 and V is TRBV30; D is ambiguous. This CDR3 contains 14 residues. CDR1 GTSNPN and CDR2 SVGIG come from the germline V gene (reference sequence). V shed 4 bases and J shed 1 base, with 11 bases lying between them. CDR3 bases: TGTGCCTGGAACTCCCTACAGTCTGGAAACACCATATATTTT. Amino acids: CAWNSLQSGNTIYF.

The V call is TRBV5-8, the J call TRBJ2-7; maybe TRBD2 (5 bases). The CDR3 is 14 residues long. The V gene's germline CDR1 is SGHTS and CDR2 YDEGEE. The V gene lost 4 bases and the J gene lost 3 bases, with 14 bases spanning the gap. This CDR3 reads CASSPKHGIYEQYF. The CDR3 nucleotides are TGTGCCAGCAGCCCTAAACACGGGATCTACGAGCAGTACTTC.

The rearrangement uses TRBV30 and TRBJ1-1; TRBD1 matches at 8 bases. The CDR3 has 15 residues. J gave up 6 bases and V 0 bases, and 9 bases lay outside the gene matches. CDR1 is GTSNPN, CDR2 SVGIG, per germline (reference sequence). CDR3 in DNA: TGTGCCTGGAGTGTACCCACCCCCAGGGGGCCTGAAGCTTTCTTT. It codes for CAWSVPTPRGPEAFF.

The V gene is TRBV9, the J gene TRBJ1-1, with 7 nucleotides matching TRBD1. Trimming removed 4 bases from V and 1 base from J; junction bases left unmatched: 7. The CDR3 is 15 amino acids. From germline, CDR1 is SGDLS and CDR2 YYNGEE. The CDR3 DNA is TGTGCCAGCAGCTCACTAGGGGGCTGGAACACTGAAGCTTTCTTT. Its protein is CASSSLGGWNTEAFF.

The chain employs TRBV2 and TRBJ2-1, with D uncertain. V was pared by 1 base and J by 8 bases, with 6 bases between. Germline V lookup: CDR1 SNHLY, CDR2 FYNNEI. The CDR3 sequence is 12 residues long. The CDR3 here is CASSEVHYEQFF. CDR3 DNA sequence: TGTGCCAGCAGTGAAGTTCACTATGAGCAGTTCTTC.